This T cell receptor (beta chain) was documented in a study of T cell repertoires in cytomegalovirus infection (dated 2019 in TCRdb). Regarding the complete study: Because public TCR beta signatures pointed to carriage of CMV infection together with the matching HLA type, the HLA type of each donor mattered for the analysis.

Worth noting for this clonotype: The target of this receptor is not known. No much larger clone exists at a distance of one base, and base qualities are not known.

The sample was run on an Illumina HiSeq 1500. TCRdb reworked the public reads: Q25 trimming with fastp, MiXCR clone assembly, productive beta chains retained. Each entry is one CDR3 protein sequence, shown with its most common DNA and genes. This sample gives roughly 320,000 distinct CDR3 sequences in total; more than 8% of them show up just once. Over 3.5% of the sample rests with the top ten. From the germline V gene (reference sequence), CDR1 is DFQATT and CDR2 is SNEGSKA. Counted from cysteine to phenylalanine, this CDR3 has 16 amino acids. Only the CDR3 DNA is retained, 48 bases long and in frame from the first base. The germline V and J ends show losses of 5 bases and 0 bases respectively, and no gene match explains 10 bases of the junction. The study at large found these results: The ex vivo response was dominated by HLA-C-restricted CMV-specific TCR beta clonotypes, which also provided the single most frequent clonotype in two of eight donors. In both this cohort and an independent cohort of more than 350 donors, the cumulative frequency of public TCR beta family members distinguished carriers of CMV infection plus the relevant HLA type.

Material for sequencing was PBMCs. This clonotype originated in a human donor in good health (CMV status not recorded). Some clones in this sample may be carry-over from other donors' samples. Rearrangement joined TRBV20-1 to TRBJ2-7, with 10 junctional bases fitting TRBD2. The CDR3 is CSAAPSGGRSSYEQYF. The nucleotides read TGCAGTGCTGCCCCTAGCGGGGGACGGAGCTCCTACGAGCAGTACTTC.